This T cell receptor (beta chain) was obtained from a study of Graves' ophthalmopathy and Graves' hyperthyroidism (dated by TCRdb to the late 2010s). Notes on the research overall: Hyperthyroidism was considered stable if no progression to ophthalmopathy occurred within 18 months of follow-up. An independent validation cohort was composed of 18 hyperthyroidism patients and over 15 patients who later progressed from hyperthyroidism to ophthalmopathy. In total, approximately 130 blood samples were TCR-sequenced: 43 ophthalmopathy, roughly 77 hyperthyroidism and 17 hyperthyroidism-to-ophthalmopathy patients. To explore V-J signatures distinguishing ophthalmopathy from hyperthyroidism, a discovery set of about 99 patients (roughly 45 ophthalmopathy, 57 stable hyperthyroidism) was enrolled. The study used signatures of the TCR beta repertoire to tell Graves' ophthalmopathy apart from Graves' hyperthyroidism and to predict which patients would progress to ophthalmopathy. In roughly six hyperthyroidism patients, the T-cell repertoires found in thyroid tissue were compared with those found in blood. Following sampling, methimazole starting at 30 mg daily was administered to hyperthyroidism patients, and high-dose intravenous methylprednisolone was administered to ophthalmopathy patients. Results the study describes overall, beyond this receptor: In validation, the model predicted ophthalmopathy progression with 70.59% sensitivity and approximately 75% specificity; fewer than 15 predicted patients were CT-confirmed with GO in a median of 6.5 months. Among expanded thyroid clonotypes with frequency above 0.001, most also showed up in blood, which suggests that blood repertoires may reflect the thyroid immune response. Sample size was not predetermined statistically, and investigators were not blinded to group allocation. In cross-validation, the 13-signature model distinguished ophthalmopathy from stable hyperthyroidism with nearly 90% sensitivity and about 81% specificity, while in the test set the corresponding values were approximately 80% and 75%.

Hyperthyroidism patients were newly diagnosed, were aged 18 to 65 years, and had a disease duration under 2 months. Patients with other autoimmune diseases, uncontrolled infections, pregnancy or lactation were excluded. Clinical symptoms, serum thyroxine, TRAb, thyroid ultrasound and orbital computed tomography formed the basis of the diagnosis. Total RNA was extracted with Trizol reagent and quality-checked on an Agilent 2100 Bioanalyzer. Comment on this clonotype: Its target antigen remains unknown. Base qualities are not recorded, but no much larger clone differs from it by a single base.

TCR beta CDR3 regions were amplified from RNA transcripts for repertoire sequencing. The first round was an RT-PCR using HTBI primers with the Qiagen OneStep RT-PCR kit, and this first round was followed by a second-round multiplex PCR, then size selection and purification. Libraries were sequenced paired-end with 100 bp reads on an Illumina HiSeq2000. On the authors' methods: SOAPnuke was used for read processing, and reads with adapters, uncalled bases, a mean Phred below 15, or no exact constant-primer or identifier match were discarded. COPE v1.2.5 was used to merge high-quality paired reads. Each unique nucleotide sequence was defined as a clonotype, and clonotypes were aligned to IMGT TRB V, D and J references with MiTCR v1.1. Only V-J combinations with frequency above 0.0001 were analysed, covering more than 99% of repertoires. A TCR clonal expansion and chaos score per V-J combination was defined as the ratio of F50 clonal expansion to chaos observed in the TCRdist matrix. Welch's t-statistics and random forest were used to narrow the features down to 13 V-J combinations, which were then fed into a naive Bayes classifier. Thyroid-blood repertoire similarity was quantified with the Morisita-Horn index. TCRdb trimmed public reads at Q25 via fastp, called clones via MiXCR and kept in-frame beta chains. Rows are combined by CDR3 protein, so each entry shows the most common genes and DNA. TCRdb's processing, not the authors', yielded these V and J calls. The sample table shows over a million distinct CDR3 sequences, and about 38% are seen once. The ten most abundant clones make up 11% of the sample.

V sheds 2 bases and J sheds 7 bases, leaving 8 bases between their ends. From the cysteine up to the phenylalanine, the CDR3 has a length of 12 residues. The DNA shown is the 36-base CDR3, in frame from base 1. For CDR1 and CDR2, the germline V gene lists MNHNS and SASEGT. The sequenced sample was peripheral blood or thyroid tissue (not recorded which). The receptor was derived from an adult man with Graves' hyperthyroidism. The receptor chain draws on TRBV6-1 and TRBJ1-1; no D gene can be assigned with confidence. CDR3 loop: CASSEWRNEAFF. The nucleotide sequence is TGTGCCAGCAGTGAATGGAGGAATGAAGCTTTCTTT.